These 10 T cell receptor beta chains share one sample of origin, sequenced in a study of blood T cell repertoires in COVID-19. TCRdb's copy holds only in-frame clones and misses some; the assay was immunoSEQ multiplex PCR. The data show roughly 380,000 clones, roughly 90% seen once. What was sequenced was PBMCs or T cells enriched from blood (not recorded which). These receptors all stem from a woman aged 30 to 39 who had been exposed to COVID-19.

This chain links TRBV19 with TRBJ2-4, with D possibly TRBD2 on 5 matching bases. The V end lost 3 bases, the J end lost 7 bases, and 10 bases lay between the germline ends. CDR3 length equals 13 residues. Germline values: CDR1 LNHDA, CDR2 SQIVND (reference sequence). The CDR3 spells CASSMGVGNIQYF. The DNA for the CDR3 is TGTGCCAGTAGTATGGGAGTCGGGAACATTCAGTACTTC. The full variable domain, completed using reference TRBV19 and TRBJ2-4, is DGGITQSPKYLFRKEGQNVTLSCEQNLNHDAMYWYRQDPGQGLRLIYYSQIVNDFQKGDIAEGYSVSREKKESFPLTVTSAQKNPTAFYLCASSMGVGNIQYFGAGTRLSVL.

V usage is TRBV15 and J usage is TRBJ2-7; 12 bases are a match to TRBD2. V gave up 4 bases and J gave up 3 bases; unmatched junction bases: 16. This CDR3 comprises 19 residues. From germline, CDR1 is LNHNV and CDR2 YYDKDF (reference sequence). The CDR3 reads CATSKPGLAGSPSVYEQYF. The CDR3 DNA is TGTGCCACCAGCAAACCGGGACTAGCGGGTTCGCCGAGCGTCTACGAGCAGTACTTC. Variable domain in full (rest from reference TRBV15 and TRBJ2-7): DAMVIQNPRYQVTQFGKPVTLSCSQTLNHNVMYWYQQKSSQAPKLLFHYYDKDFNNEADTPDNFQSRRPNTSFCFLDIRSPGLGDTAMYLCATSKPGLAGSPSVYEQYFGPGTRLTVT.

The chain is built from TRBV19 and TRBJ1-5; 8 bases agree with TRBD1. This CDR3 region has 13 residues. Germline CDR1 LNHDA, CDR2 SQIVND (reference sequence). V trimming: 6 bases; J trimming: 5 bases; junction bases outside the gene matches: 3. In DNA form, the CDR3 reads TGTGCCAGTAGGGACAGGGTGGATCAGCCCCAGCATTTT. Translation gives CASRDRVDQPQHF.

The chain has TRBV11-2 and TRBJ2-2; no clear D. This CDR3 contains 14 residues. The V and J ends lost 1 base and 6 bases respectively, with 9 bases between them. Germline V CDR1 and CDR2: SGHAT, FQNNGV. CDR3 bases: TGTGCCAGCAGCTTAGCGTTGGGCGCCGGGGAGCTGTTTTTT. Protein: CASSLALGAGELFF.

This clone came up once. The V and J genes are TRBV28 and TRBJ1-2; 8 bases are shared with TRBD1. Germline CDR1 reads MDHEN; CDR2 reads SYDVKM. The CDR3 length is 13 residues. CDR3 in amino acids: CYTGQAENYGYTF. The CDR3 bases are TGTTACACGGGACAGGCAGAGAACTATGGCTACACCTTC.

CDR3 in DNA: TGTGCCAGCAGCTTAGCTGGGGAGTCCTTGGATAAGCAGTTCTTC. The encoded protein is CASSLAGESLDKQFF. The rearrangement uses TRBV7-8 and TRBJ2-1; a possible D gene is TRBD2 (5 bases). V was pared by 0 bases and J by 11 bases, with 17 bases between. Per germline, CDR1 SGHVS and CDR2 FQNEAQ. The CDR3 extends over 15 amino acids.

This clone has a single count. The chain employs TRBV19 and TRBJ2-2, with 10 bases lining up with TRBD1. Germline lookup yields CDR1 LNHDA and CDR2 SQIVND (reference sequence). After removal of 3 bases from V and 0 bases from J, the junction contained 4 bases not matched to a gene. This CDR3 has 17 amino acids. The CDR3 spells CASSIRGQGANTGELFF. The CDR3 nucleotides are TGTGCCAGTAGTATTCGAGGACAGGGGGCGAACACCGGGGAGCTGTTTTTT.

V usage is TRBV19 and J usage is TRBJ2-5; tentatively, D is TRBD1 (6 bases). V lost 1 base, J lost 5 bases, and 17 bases lay in between. Germline assignment: CDR1 LNHDA and CDR2 SQIVND (reference sequence). The CDR3 sequence is 16 residues long. CDR3: CASSIVWVSQGETQYF. The CDR3 nucleotides are TGTGCCAGTAGTATAGTTTGGGTCTCCCAGGGGGAGACCCAGTACTTC.

The rearrangement links TRBV3-1 (or the pseudogene TRBV3-2) to TRBJ1-2, with TRBD1 matching over 8 bases. Germline assignment: CDR1 LGHDT and CDR2 YNNKEL (reference sequence). V lost 2 bases, J lost 3 bases, and 8 bases stayed unmatched. The CDR3 is 16 residues long. The CDR3 nucleotides are TGTGCCAGCAGCCAAATTTGGACAGGGCAGGACTATGGCTACACCTTC. It specifies CASSQIWTGQDYGYTF.

This chain links TRBV6-5 with TRBJ2-3, with 7 bases aligning to TRBD2. The V and J ends lost 2 bases and 1 base, in that order; junction bases with no gene match: 6. CDR1 is MNHEY, CDR2 SVGAGI, per germline. The CDR3 runs 16 residues. CDR3 residues: CASSYTPGRGTDTQYF. CDR3 nucleotide sequence: TGTGCCAGCAGTTACACTCCGGGGAGGGGCACAGATACGCAGTATTTT.